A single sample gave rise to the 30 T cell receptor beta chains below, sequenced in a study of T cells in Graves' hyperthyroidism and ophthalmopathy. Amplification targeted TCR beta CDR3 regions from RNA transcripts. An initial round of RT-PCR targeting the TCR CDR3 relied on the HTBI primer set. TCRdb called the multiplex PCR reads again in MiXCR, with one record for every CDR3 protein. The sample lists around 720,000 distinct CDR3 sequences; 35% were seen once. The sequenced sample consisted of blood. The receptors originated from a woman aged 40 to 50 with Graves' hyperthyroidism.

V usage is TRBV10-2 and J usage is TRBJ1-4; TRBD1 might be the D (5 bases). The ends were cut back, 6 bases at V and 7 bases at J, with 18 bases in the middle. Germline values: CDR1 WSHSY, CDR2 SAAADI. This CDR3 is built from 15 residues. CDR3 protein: CASRARANGIEKLFF. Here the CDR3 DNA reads TGCGCCAGCAGGGCCAGGGCGAATGGAATTGAAAAACTGTTTTTT.

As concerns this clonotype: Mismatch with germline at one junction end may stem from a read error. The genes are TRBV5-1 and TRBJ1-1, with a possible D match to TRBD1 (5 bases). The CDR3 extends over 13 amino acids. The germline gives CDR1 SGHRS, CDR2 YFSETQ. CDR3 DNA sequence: TGCGCCAGCGGCTTGGGGGGACTCAACGAAGCTTTCTTT. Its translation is CASGLGGLNEAFF.

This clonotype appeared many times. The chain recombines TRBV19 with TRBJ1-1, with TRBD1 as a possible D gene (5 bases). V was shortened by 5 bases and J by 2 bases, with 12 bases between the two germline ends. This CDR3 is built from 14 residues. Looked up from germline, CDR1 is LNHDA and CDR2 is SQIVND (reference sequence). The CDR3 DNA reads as TGTGCCAGTAGTCCGGAGACAGCAAACACTGAAGCTTTCTTT. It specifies CASSPETANTEAFF.

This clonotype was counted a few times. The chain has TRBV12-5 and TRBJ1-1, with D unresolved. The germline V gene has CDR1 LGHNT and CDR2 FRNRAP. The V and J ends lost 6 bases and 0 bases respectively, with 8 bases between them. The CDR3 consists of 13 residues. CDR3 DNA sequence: TGTGCTAGTGGCTCCGGGCTGAACACTGAAGCTTTCTTT. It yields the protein CASGSGLNTEAFF.

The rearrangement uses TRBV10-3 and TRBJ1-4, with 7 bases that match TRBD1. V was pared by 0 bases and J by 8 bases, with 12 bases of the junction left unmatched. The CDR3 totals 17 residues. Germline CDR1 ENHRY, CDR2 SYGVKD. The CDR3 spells CAISESPDRLIREKLFF. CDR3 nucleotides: TGTGCCATCAGTGAGTCTCCGGACAGGTTAATAAGGGAAAAACTGTTTTTT.

CDR3 in amino acids: CASNGGRANQPQHF. For the CDR3, the DNA is TGTGCCAGCAACGGGGGTAGAGCGAATCAGCCCCAGCATTTT. The rearrangement uses TRBV28 and TRBJ1-5; a weak D match, TRBD1 (5 bases). Trimming removed 7 bases at V and 4 bases at J, with 14 bases between. The CDR3 is 14 amino acids. Germline-derived CDR1 and CDR2 are MDHEN and SYDVKM.

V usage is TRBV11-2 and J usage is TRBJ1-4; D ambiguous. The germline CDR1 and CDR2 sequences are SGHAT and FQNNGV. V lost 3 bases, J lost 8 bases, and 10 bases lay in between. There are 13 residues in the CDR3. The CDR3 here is CASSFLPSEKLFF. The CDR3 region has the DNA TGTGCCAGCAGCTTTCTTCCTAGCGAAAAACTGTTTTTT.

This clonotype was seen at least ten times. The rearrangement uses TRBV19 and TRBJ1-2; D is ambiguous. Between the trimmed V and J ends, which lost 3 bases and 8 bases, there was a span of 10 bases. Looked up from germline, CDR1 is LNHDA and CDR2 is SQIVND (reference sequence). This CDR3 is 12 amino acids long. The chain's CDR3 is CASSIPGHGYTF. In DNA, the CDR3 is TGTGCCAGTAGTATCCCGGGCCACGGCTACACCTTC.

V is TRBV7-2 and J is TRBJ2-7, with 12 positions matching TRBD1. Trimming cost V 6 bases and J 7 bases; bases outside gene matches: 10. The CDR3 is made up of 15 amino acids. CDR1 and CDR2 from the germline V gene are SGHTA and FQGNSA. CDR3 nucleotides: TGTGCCAGCAGAAACCACCGGGACAGGGGGCTGGAGCAGTACTTC. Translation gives CASRNHRDRGLEQYF.

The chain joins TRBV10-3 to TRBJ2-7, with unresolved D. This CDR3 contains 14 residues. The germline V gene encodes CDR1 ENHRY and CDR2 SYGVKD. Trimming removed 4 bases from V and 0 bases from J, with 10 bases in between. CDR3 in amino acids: CAISGSGFSYEQYF. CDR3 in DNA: TGTGCCATCAGTGGGTCGGGCTTCTCCTACGAGCAGTACTTC.

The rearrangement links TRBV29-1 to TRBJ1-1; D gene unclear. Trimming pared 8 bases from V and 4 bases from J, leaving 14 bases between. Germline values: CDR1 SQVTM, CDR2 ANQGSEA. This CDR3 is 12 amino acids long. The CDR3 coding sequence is TGCAGCTTCACTGCGGGTGGCACTGAAGCTTTCTTT. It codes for CSFTAGGTEAFF.

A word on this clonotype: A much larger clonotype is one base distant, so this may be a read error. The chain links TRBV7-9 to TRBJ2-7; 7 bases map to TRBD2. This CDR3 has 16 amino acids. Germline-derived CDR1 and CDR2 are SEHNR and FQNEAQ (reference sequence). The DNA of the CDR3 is TGTGCCAGCAGCCAGGTGGCGGGGGAGAATTCATACGGGCAGTACTTC. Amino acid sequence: CASSQVAGENSYGQYF.

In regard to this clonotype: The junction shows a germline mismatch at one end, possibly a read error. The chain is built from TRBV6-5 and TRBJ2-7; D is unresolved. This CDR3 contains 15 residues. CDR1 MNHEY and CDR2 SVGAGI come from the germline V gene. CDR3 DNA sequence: TGTGCCAGCGGTTACTCCTCTGCGTCCCCCTACGAGCAGTACTTC. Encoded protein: CASGYSSASPYEQYF.

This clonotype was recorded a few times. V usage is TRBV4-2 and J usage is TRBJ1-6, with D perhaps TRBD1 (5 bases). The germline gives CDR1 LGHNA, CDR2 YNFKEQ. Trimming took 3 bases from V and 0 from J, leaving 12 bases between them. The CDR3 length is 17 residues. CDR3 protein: CASSQEDSDSYNSPLHF. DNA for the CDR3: TGTGCCAGCAGCCAGGAAGACAGTGACTCCTATAATTCACCCCTCCACTTT.

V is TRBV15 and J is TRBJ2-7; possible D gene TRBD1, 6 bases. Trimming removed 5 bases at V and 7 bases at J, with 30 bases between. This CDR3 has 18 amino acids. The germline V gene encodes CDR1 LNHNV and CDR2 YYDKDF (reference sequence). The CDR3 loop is CATSGGGFGTWEYNEQYF. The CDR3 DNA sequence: TGTGCCACCAGCGGCGGCGGGTTTGGGACATGGGAATACAATGAGCAGTACTTC. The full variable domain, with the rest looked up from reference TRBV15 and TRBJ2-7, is DAMVIQNPRYQVTQFGKPVTLSCSQTLNHNVMYWYQQKSSQAPKLLFHYYDKDFNNEADTPDNFQSRRPNTSFCFLDIRSPGLGDTAMYLCATSGGGFGTWEYNEQYFGPGTRLTVT.

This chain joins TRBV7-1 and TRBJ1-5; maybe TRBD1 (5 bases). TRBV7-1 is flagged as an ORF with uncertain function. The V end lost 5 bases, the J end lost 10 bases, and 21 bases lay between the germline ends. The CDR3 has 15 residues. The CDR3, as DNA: TGTGCCAGCAGCCCTGATTGGGGCCTCAATGTACCCCAGCATTTT. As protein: CASSPDWGLNVPQHF.

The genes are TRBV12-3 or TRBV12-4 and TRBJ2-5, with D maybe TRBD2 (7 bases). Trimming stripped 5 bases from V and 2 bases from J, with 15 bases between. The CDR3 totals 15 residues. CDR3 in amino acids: CASSPGGPAQETQYF. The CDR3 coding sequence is TGTGCCAGCAGTCCCGGGGGGCCAGCACAAGAGACCCAGTACTTC.

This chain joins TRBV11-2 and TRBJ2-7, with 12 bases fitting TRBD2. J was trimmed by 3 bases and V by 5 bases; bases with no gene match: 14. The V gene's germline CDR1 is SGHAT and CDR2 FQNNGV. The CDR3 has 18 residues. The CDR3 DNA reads TGTGCCAGCAGCCTCCATTCTAGCGGGGGGGGTACGATCTACGAGCAGTACTTC. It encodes CASSLHSSGGGTIYEQYF.

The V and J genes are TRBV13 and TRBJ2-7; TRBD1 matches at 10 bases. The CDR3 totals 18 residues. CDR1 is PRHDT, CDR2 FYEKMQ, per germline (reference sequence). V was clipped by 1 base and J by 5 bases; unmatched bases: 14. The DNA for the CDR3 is TGTGCCAGCAGCTTAGACCTCGCCGGGACAGGGGTTCTCCACGAGCAGTACTTC. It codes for CASSLDLAGTGVLHEQYF.

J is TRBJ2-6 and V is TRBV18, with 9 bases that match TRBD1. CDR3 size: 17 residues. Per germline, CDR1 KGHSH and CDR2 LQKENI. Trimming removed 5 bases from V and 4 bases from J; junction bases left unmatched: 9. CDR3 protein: CASSAGTGRFGANVLTF. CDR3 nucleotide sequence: TGTGCCAGCTCAGCCGGGACAGGGCGCTTCGGGGCCAACGTCCTGACTTTC.

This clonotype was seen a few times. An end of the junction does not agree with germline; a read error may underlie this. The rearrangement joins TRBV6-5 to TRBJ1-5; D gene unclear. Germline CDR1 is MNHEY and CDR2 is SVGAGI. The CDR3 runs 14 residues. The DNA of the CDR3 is TGTGCCGGCAGTTACCATTTGTGGAATCAGCCCCAGCATTTT. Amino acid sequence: CAGSYHLWNQPQHF.

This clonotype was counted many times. The CDR3 region has the DNA TGTGCCAGCTCGACAGGGTCTACGGAGCAGTACTTC. The encoded protein is CASSTGSTEQYF. V gene TRBV19 combines with J gene TRBJ2-7; TRBD1 matches at 7 bases. This CDR3 has 12 amino acids. Germline CDR1 LNHDA, CDR2 SQIVND (reference sequence). The trim removed 9 bases at V and 7 bases at J, leaving 9 bases unmatched.

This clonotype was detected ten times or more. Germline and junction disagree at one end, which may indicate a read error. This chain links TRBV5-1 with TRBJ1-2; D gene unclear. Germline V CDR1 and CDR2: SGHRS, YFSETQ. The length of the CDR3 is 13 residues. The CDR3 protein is CASSFDGNYGYTF. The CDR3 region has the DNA TGTGCCAGCAGCTTTGACGGAAACTATGGCTACACCTTC.

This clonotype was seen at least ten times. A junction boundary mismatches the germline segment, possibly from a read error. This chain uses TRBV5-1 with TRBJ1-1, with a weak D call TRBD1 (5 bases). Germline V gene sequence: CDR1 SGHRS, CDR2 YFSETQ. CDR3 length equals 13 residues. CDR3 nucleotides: TGTGCCAGCAGCACCGGGGGTGTCACTGAAGCTTTCTTT. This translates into CASSTGGVTEAFF.

Written as DNA, the CDR3 is TGTGCCAGCAGCTTAGGGAGCGCCTGCGAGCAGTACTTC. Its translation is CASSLGSACEQYF. The rearrangement joins TRBV7-6 to TRBJ2-7; no clear D. CDR3 length: 13 residues. Looked up from germline, CDR1 is SGHVS and CDR2 is FNYEAQ. Trimming stripped 1 base from V and 6 bases from J, with 10 bases between.

The CDR3 sequence is CASTFRGGPEQYF. The CDR3 bases are TGTGCCAGCACTTTCAGGGGGGGACCCGAGCAGTACTTC. The V gene is TRBV12-3 or TRBV12-4, the J gene TRBJ2-7, with D possibly called TRBD1 or TRBD2 (7 bases each). The CDR3 runs 13 residues. Trimming removed 7 bases at V and 6 bases at J, with 16 bases between.

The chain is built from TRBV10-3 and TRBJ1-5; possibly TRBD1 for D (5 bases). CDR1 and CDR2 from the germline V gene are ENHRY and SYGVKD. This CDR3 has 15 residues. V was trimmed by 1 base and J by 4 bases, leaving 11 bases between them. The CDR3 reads CAISELGGENQPQHF. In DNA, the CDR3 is TGTGCCATCAGTGAGTTGGGGGGGGAAAATCAGCCCCAGCATTTT.

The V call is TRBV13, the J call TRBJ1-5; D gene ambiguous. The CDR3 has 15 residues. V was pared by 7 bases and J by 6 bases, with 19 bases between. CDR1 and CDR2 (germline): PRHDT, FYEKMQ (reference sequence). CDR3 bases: TGTGCCAGCACCTATGAGGGTACGGGCAGTCAGCCCCAGCATTTT. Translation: CASTYEGTGSQPQHF.

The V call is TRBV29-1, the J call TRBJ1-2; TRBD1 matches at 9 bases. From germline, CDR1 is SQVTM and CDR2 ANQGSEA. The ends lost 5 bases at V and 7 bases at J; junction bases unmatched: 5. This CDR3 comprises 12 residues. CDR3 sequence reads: CSVSQGAGGYTF. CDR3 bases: TGCAGCGTTTCACAGGGGGCTGGTGGCTACACCTTC.

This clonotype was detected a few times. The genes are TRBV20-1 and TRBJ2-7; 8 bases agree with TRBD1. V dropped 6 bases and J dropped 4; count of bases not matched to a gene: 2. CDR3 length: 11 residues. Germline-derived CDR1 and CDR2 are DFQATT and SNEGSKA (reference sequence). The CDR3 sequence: CSARGQYEQYF. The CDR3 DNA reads TGCAGTGCCAGGGGGCAGTACGAGCAGTACTTC.